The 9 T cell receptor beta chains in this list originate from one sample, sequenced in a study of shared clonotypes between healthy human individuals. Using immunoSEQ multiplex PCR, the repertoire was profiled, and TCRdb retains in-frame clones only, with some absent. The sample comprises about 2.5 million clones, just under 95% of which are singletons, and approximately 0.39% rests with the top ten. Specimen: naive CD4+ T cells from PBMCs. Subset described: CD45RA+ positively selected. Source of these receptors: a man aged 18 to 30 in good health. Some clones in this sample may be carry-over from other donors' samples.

The CDR3 DNA sequence: TGTGCCAGCAGTTTATCGAGATGGGGGGGGAATGAGCAGTTCTTC. As protein: CASSLSRWGGNEQFF. The chain recombines TRBV27 with TRBJ2-1; 7 bases match TRBD2. The CDR3 has 15 residues. In germline, CDR1 is MNHEY, CDR2 SMNVEV (reference sequence). J gave up 7 bases and V 0 bases, and 6 bases lay outside the gene matches.

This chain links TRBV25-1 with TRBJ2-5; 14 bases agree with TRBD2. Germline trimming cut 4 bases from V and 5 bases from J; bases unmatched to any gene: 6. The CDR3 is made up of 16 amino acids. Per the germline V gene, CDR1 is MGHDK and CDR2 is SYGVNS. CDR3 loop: CASSVGGLAGEETQYF. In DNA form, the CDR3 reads TGTGCCAGCAGTGTTGGGGGACTAGCGGGAGAGGAGACCCAGTACTTC.

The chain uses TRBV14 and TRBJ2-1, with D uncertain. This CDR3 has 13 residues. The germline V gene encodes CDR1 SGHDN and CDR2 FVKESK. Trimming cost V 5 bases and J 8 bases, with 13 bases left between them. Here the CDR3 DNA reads TGTGCCAGCAGCGATTGGAAGATACATGAGCAGTTCTTC. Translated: CASSDWKIHEQFF.

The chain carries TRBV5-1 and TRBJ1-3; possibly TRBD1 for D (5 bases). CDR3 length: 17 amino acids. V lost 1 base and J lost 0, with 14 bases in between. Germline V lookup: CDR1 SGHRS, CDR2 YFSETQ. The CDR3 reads CASSLSGAPDSGNTIYF. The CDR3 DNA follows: TGCGCCAGCAGCTTGTCTGGGGCCCCAGACTCTGGAAACACCATATATTTT.

CDR3 protein: CASSSSHFNQPQHF. The DNA of the CDR3 is TGTGCCAGCAGTTCGTCGCACTTCAATCAGCCCCAGCATTTT. The chain couples TRBV6-5 to TRBJ1-5, with no clear D. CDR1 MNHEY and CDR2 SVGAGI come from the germline V gene. The CDR3 covers 14 residues. Trimming stripped 4 bases from V and 3 bases from J, with 10 bases between.

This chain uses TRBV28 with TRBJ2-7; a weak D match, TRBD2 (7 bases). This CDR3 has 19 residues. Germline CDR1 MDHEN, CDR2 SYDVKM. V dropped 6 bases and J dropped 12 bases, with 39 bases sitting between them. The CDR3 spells CASSPRGRAPPGIRMARYF. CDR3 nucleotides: TGTGCCAGCAGCCCTAGGGGGAGGGCTCCTCCTGGTATAAGGATGGCACGGTACTTC.

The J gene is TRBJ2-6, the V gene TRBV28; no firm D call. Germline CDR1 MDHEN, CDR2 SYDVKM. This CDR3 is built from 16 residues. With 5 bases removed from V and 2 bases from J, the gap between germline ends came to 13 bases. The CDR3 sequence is CASSRWRYAGANVLTF. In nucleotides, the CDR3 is TGTGCCAGCAGTCGGTGGCGTTACGCTGGGGCCAACGTCCTGACTTTC.

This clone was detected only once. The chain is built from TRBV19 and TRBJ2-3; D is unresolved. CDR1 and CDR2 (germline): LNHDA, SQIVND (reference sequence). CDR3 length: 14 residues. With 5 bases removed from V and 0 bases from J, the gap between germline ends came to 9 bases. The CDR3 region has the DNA TGTGCCAGTAGTGGACCTTCTAGCACAGATACGCAGTATTTT. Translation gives CASSGPSSTDTQYF.

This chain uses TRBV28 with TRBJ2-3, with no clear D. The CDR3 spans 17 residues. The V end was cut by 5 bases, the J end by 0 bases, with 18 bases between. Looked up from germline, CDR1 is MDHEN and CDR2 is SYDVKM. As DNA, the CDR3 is TGTGCCAGCAGTGGCCGGTGGCGAGCAATAAGCACAGATACGCAGTATTTT. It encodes CASSGRWRAISTDTQYF.